The 5 T cell receptor beta chains below all came from one sample that was sequenced in a study of beta chain features in type 1 diabetes. Whole-study findings and limits: Across all four CD4+ subsets, people with type 1 diabetes showed modestly shorter TCRB CDR3s.

These receptors are not linked to any known antigen. Reverse transcribing all isolated RNA meant expressed TCRB transcripts were sequenced. Sequencing was performed with immunoSEQ multiplex PCR; in TCRdb, only in-frame clones are kept and a portion is missing. The table includes approximately 150,000 clones, roughly 65% detected once. Sequencing was done on a sample of naive CD4+ T cells from blood. The receptors stem from a man aged 25-40 years with type 1 diabetes.

V and J are TRBV7-2 and TRBJ2-7; the D call may be TRBD1 or TRBD2 (5 bases each). This CDR3 has 14 residues. V lost 5 bases and J lost 4, with 15 bases in between. Germline V gives CDR1 SGHTA, CDR2 FQGNSA. The CDR3 sequence: CASSRARGPYEQYF. CDR3 DNA sequence: TGTGCCAGCAGCCGAGCCCGGGGCCCGTACGAGCAGTACTTC.

The chain uses TRBV5-6 and TRBJ2-1; D gene unclear. The CDR3 covers 14 residues. Trimming stripped 0 bases from V and 6 bases from J, with 10 bases between. Germline values: CDR1 SGHDT, CDR2 YYEEEE. In nucleotides, the CDR3 is TGTGCCAGCAGCTTGGAACCGGGCAGCAATGAGCAGTTCTTC. Residues: CASSLEPGSNEQFF. The full variable domain, with the rest looked up from reference TRBV5-6 and TRBJ2-1, is DAGVTQSPTHLIKTRGQQVTLRCSPKSGHDTVSWYQQALGQGPQFIFQYYEEEERQRGNFPDRFSGHQFPNYSSELNVNALLLGDSALYLCASSLEPGSNEQFFGPGTRLTVL.

V is TRBV7-2 and J is TRBJ1-2; D gene unclear. Trimming shortened V by 3 bases and J by 6 bases, and 14 bases separated the two germline ends. The CDR3 contains 14 residues. Germline-derived CDR1 and CDR2 are SGHTA and FQGNSA. The CDR3 nucleotides are TGTGCCAGCAGCTTTGGGGAAGGAGTTCATGGCTACACCTTC. It yields the protein CASSFGEGVHGYTF.

V usage is TRBV7-9 and J usage is TRBJ2-5; possibly TRBD1 for D (5 bases). V was cut by 6 bases and J by 5 bases, with 16 bases left in between. The CDR3 runs 14 residues. Germline V gene lookup returns CDR1 SEHNR and CDR2 FQNEAQ (reference sequence). This CDR3 reads CASSWSQGYETQYF. The CDR3 DNA follows: TGTGCCAGCAGTTGGAGTCAGGGTTATGAGACCCAGTACTTC.

This clone was detected a few times. The chain carries TRBV29-1 and TRBJ1-1, with no clear D. V was cut by 3 bases and J by 6 bases, with 14 bases left in between. The germline CDR1 and CDR2 sequences are SQVTM and ANQGSEA. This CDR3 has 13 residues. The CDR3 region has the DNA TGCAGCGTTGATAAGGGTCCGGGCTCTGAAGCTTTCTTT. Translation gives CSVDKGPGSEAFF.